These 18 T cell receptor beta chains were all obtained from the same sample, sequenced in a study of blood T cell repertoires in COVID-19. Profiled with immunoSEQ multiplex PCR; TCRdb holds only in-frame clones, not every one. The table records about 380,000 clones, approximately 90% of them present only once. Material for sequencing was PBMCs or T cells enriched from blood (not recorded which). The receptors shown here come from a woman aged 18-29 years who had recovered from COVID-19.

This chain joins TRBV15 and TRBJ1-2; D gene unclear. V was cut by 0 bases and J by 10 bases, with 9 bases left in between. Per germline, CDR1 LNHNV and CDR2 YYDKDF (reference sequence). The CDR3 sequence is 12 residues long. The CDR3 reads CATSRDLADYTF. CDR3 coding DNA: TGTGCCACCAGCAGAGATCTGGCGGACTACACCTTC. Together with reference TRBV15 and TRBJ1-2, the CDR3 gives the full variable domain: DAMVIQNPRYQVTQFGKPVTLSCSQTLNHNVMYWYQQKSSQAPKLLFHYYDKDFNNEADTPDNFQSRRPNTSFCFLDIRSPGLGDTAMYLCATSRDLADYTFGSGTRLTVV.

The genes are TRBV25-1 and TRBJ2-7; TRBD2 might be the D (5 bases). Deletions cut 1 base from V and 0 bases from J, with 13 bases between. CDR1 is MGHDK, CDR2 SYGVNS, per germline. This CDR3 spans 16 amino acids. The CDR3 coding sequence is TGTGCCAGCAGTGAATGGCGACGGGGTAGCTCCTACGAGCAGTACTTC. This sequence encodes CASSEWRRGSSYEQYF.

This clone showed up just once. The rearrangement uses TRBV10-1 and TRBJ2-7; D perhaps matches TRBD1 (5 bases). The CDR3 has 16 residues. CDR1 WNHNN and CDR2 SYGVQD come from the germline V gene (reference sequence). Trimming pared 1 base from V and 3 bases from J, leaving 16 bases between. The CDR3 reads CASSEFPAGPDYEQYF. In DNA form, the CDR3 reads TGCGCCAGCAGTGAGTTTCCTGCAGGGCCGGACTACGAGCAGTACTTC.

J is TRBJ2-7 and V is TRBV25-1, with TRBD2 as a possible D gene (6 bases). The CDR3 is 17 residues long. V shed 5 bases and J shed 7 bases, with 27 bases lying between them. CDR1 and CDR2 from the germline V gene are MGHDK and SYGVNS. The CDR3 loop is CASSPYPPVGGSREQYF. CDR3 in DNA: TGTGCCAGCAGTCCCTATCCCCCGGTAGGAGGGTCGCGGGAGCAGTACTTC.

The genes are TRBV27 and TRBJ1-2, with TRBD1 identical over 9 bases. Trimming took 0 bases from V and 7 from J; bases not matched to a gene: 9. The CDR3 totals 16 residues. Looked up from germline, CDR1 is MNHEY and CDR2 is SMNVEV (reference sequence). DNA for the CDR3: TGTGCCAGCAGTTTATCCCCTTCTGACAGGGGGGGTGGCTACACCTTC. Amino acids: CASSLSPSDRGGGYTF.

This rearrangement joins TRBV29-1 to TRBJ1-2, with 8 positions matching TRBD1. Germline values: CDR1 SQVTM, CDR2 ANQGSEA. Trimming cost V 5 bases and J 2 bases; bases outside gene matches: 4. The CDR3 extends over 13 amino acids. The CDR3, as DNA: TGCAGCGTTAAGCCAGGGGGCAACTATGGCTACACCTTC. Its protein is CSVKPGGNYGYTF.

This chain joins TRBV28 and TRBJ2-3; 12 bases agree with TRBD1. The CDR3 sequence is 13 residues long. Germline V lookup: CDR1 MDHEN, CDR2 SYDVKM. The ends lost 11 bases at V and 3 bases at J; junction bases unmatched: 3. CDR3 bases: TGTGCCGGGACAGGGGGCAAGACAGATACGCAGTATTTT. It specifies CAGTGGKTDTQYF. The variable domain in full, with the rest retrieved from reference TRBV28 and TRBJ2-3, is DVKVTQSSRYLVKRTGEKVFLECVQDMDHENMFWYRQDPGLGLRLIYFSYDVKMKEKGDIPEGYSVSREKKERFSLILESASTNQTSMYLCAGTGGKTDTQYFGPGTRLTVL.

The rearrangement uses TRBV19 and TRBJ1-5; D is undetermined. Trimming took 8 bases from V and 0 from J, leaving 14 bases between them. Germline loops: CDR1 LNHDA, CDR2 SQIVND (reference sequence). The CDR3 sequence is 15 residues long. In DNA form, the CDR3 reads TGTGCCAGTCGACATCCCAGAAATAGCAATCAGCCCCAGCATTTT. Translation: CASRHPRNSNQPQHF. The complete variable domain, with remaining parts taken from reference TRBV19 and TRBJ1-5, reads DGGITQSPKYLFRKEGQNVTLSCEQNLNHDAMYWYRQDPGQGLRLIYYSQIVNDFQKGDIAEGYSVSREKKESFPLTVTSAQKNPTAFYLCASRHPRNSNQPQHFGDGTRLSIL.

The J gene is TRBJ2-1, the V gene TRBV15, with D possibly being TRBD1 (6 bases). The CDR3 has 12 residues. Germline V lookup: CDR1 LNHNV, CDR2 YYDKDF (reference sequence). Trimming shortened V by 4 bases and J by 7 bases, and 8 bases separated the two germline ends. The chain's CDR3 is CATSTRGNEQFF. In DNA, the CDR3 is TGTGCCACCAGCACCAGGGGAAATGAGCAGTTCTTC. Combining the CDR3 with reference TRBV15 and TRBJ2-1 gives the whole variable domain DAMVIQNPRYQVTQFGKPVTLSCSQTLNHNVMYWYQQKSSQAPKLLFHYYDKDFNNEADTPDNFQSRRPNTSFCFLDIRSPGLGDTAMYLCATSTRGNEQFFGPGTRLTVL.

The CDR3 DNA follows: TGCGCCAGTAATGTCGGGGGAAACATACACTATGGCTACACCTTC. It translates to CASNVGGNIHYGYTF. The genes are TRBV5-1 and TRBJ1-2; D is possibly TRBD1 (5 bases). The V gene lost 8 bases and the J gene lost 3 bases, with 20 bases spanning the gap. CDR3 length equals 15 residues. CDR1 SGHRS and CDR2 YFSETQ come from the germline V gene. Variable domain in full (rest from reference TRBV5-1 and TRBJ1-2): KAGVTQTPRYLIKTRGQQVTLSCSPISGHRSVSWYQQTPGQGLQFLFEYFSETQRNKGNFPGRFSGRQFSNSRSEMNVSTLELGDSALYLCASNVGGNIHYGYTFGSGTRLTVV.

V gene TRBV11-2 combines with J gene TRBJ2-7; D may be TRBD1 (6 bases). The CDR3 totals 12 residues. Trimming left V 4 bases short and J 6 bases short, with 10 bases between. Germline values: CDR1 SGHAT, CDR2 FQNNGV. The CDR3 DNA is TGTGCCAGCAGCTGGGGGCCTTCCGAGCAGTACTTC. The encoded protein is CASSWGPSEQYF.

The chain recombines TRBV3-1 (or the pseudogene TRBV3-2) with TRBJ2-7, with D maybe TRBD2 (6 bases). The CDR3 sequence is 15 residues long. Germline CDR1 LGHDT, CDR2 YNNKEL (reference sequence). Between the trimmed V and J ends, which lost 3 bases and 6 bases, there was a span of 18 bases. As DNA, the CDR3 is TGTGCCAGCAGCCACCCCCTTGAGGGTAGCGGCGAGCAGTACTTC. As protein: CASSHPLEGSGEQYF.

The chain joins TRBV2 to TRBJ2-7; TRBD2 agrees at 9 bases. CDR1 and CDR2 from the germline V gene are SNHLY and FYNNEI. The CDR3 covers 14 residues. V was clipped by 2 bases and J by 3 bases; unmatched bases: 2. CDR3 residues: CASSELAGSYEQYF. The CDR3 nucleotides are TGTGCCAGCAGTGAACTAGCGGGAAGCTACGAGCAGTACTTC.

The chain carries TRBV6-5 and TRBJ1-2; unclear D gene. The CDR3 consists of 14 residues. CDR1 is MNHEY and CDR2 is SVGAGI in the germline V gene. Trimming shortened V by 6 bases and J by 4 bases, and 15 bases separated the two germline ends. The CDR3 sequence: CASRGPNYAYGYTF. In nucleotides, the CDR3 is TGTGCCAGCAGGGGCCCAAATTACGCCTATGGCTACACCTTC.

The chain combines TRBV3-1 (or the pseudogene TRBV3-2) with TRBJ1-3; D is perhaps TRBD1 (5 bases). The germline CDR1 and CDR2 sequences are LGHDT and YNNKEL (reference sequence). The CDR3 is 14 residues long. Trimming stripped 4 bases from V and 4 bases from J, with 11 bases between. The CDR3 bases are TGTGCCAGCAGCCTCGCAGGGAACGGAAACACCATATATTTT. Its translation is CASSLAGNGNTIYF.

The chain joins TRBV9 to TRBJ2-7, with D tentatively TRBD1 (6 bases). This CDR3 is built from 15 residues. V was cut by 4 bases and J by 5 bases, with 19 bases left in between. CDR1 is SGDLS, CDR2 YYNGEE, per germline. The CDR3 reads CASSKMGHPGHEQYF. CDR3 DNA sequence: TGTGCCAGCAGCAAGATGGGACACCCTGGGCACGAGCAGTACTTC.

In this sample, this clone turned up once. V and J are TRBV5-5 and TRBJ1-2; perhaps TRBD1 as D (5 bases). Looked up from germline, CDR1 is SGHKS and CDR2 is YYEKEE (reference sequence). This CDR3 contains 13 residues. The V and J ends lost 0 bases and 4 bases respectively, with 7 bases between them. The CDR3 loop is CASSLGTSYGYTF. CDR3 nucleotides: TGTGCCAGCAGCTTGGGGACAAGCTATGGCTACACCTTC.

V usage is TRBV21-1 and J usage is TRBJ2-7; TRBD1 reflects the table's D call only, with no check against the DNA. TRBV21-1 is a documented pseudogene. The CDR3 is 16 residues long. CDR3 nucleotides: TGTGCCAGCAGCAAAGGCCAAAGGGGGCGAGTCTACGAGCAGTACTTC. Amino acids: CASSKGQRGRVYEQYF.